This TCR beta chain was recovered during a study of blood T cell repertoires in COVID-19. Background on the study: Italy, Spain and the United States were the sources of the convalescent and acute COVID-19 samples. PBMCs, B-cell-depleted T cells, or T cells were the source of the cDNA or gDNA that made up the material.

This CDR3 contains 18 residues. Trimming cost V 4 bases and J 5 bases; bases outside gene matches: 16. Germline loops: CDR1 SGHRS, CDR2 YFSETQ. In the original workflow: Estimation of nucleated cell counts relied on the amplification of reference gene primers. Method: immunoSEQ multiplex PCR; TCRdb's copy keeps in-frame clones and lacks some. V and J calls and clone size are copied from that table; D and trimming were computed from the DNA. The sample shows about 48,000 clones, 85% to 90% of them seen only once. The origin of this receptor is a human donor in a cohort sampled during active COVID-19. The genes are TRBV5-1 and TRBJ1-2; 11 positions agree with TRBD1. Material for sequencing was peripheral blood. The CDR3 loop is CASSQSFRGQGDIYGYTF. DNA of the CDR3: TGCGCCAGCAGCCAATCTTTCAGGGGACAGGGGGATATTTATGGCTACACCTTC.